The 31 T cell receptor beta chains in this list originate from one sample, sequenced in a study of blood T cell repertoires in COVID-19. Profiling relied on immunoSEQ multiplex PCR, and the TCRdb table lists in-frame clones only, not all of them. The sample has hundreds of thousands of clones, around 86% seen once. Sequenced sample: peripheral blood. Source of these receptors: a man in his 70s with acute or convalescent COVID-19.

This chain joins TRBV4-3 and TRBJ1-5; perhaps TRBD1 as D (5 bases). Germline lookup yields CDR1 LGHNA and CDR2 YSLEER. Trimming took off 0 bases at V and 7 bases at J, with 13 bases between the two ends. The CDR3 runs 15 residues. CDR3 sequence (DNA): TGCGCCAGCAGCCAAGACCCCAGGGTGGGACAGCCCCAGCATTTT. Amino acids: CASSQDPRVGQPQHF.

The chain carries TRBV19 and TRBJ1-2; TRBD1 agrees at 10 bases. V lost 1 base to trimming and J lost 8 bases; unmatched junction nucleotides: 7. The CDR3 spans 15 residues. Germline V gives CDR1 LNHDA, CDR2 SQIVND (reference sequence). The CDR3 protein is CASSIGIGQGVGYTF. Here the CDR3 DNA reads TGTGCCAGTAGTATAGGGATCGGACAGGGGGTCGGCTACACCTTC.

V usage is TRBV30 and J usage is TRBJ1-2; D gene unclear. Germline V CDR1 and CDR2: GTSNPN, SVGIG (reference sequence). The CDR3 has 11 residues. The V and J ends lost 2 bases and 8 bases respectively, with 9 bases between them. The CDR3 reads CAWSIALGYTF. The CDR3 nucleotides are TGTGCCTGGAGTATAGCTCTGGGCTACACCTTC.

The chain has TRBV4-3 and TRBJ2-7; 7 bases agree with TRBD2. Per the germline V gene, CDR1 is LGHNA and CDR2 is YSLEER. The trim removed 0 bases at V and 2 bases at J, leaving 7 bases unmatched. The CDR3 is 16 residues long. DNA for the CDR3: TGCGCCAGCAGCCAAGATGACGCGGGGGAAACCTACGAGCAGTACTTC. It codes for CASSQDDAGETYEQYF.

The V call is TRBV3-1 (or the pseudogene TRBV3-2), the J call TRBJ2-2, with 10 bases aligning to TRBD1. Trimming took 4 bases from V and 7 from J; bases not matched to a gene: 9. CDR3 length: 16 amino acids. Germline V gene sequence: CDR1 LGHDT, CDR2 YNNKEL (reference sequence). The CDR3 DNA sequence: TGTGCCAGCAGCCGCCAGAGGGGACAGGGGATCGGGGAGCTGTTTTTT. Translating it yields CASSRQRGQGIGELFF.

The chain has TRBV7-9 and TRBJ2-5; 9 bases agree with TRBD2. The germline CDR1 and CDR2 sequences are SEHNR and FQNEAQ (reference sequence). The CDR3 is 15 amino acids. With 2 bases clipped from V and 2 bases from J, the junction kept 3 bases outside the gene matches. The CDR3 DNA reads TGTGCCAGCAGCTTAAGACTAGCGGTACAAGAGACCCAGTACTTC. This encodes CASSLRLAVQETQYF.

This chain joins TRBV5-4 and TRBJ1-2; maybe TRBD1 (5 bases). CDR3 length: 14 residues. Germline lookup yields CDR1 SGHNT and CDR2 YYREEE (reference sequence). Deletions cut 4 bases from V and 4 bases from J, with 14 bases between. In DNA form, the CDR3 reads TGTGCCAGCAGCACGAGAGACAGACTCTATGGCTACACCTTC. It specifies CASSTRDRLYGYTF. Filled out from reference TRBV5-4 and TRBJ1-2, the complete variable domain reads ETGVTQSPTHLIKTRGQQVTLRCSSQSGHNTVSWYQQALGQGPQFIFQYYREEENGRGNFPPRFSGLQFPNYSSELNVNALELDDSALYLCASSTRDRLYGYTFGSGTRLTVV.

V usage is TRBV2 and J usage is TRBJ1-2, with 7 bases aligning to TRBD1. The V and J ends lost 8 bases and 5 bases, in that order; junction bases with no gene match: 14. This CDR3 is built from 15 residues. Germline V gene data show CDR1 as SNHLY and CDR2 as FYNNEI. The DNA for the CDR3 is TGTGCCAGCCAAGAGGGGGACAGCTTAACTTATGGCTACACCTTC. Its protein product is CASQEGDSLTYGYTF.

The V call is TRBV18, the J call TRBJ2-7, with a tentative D call TRBD1 (6 bases). CDR3 length: 14 residues. The V and J ends lost 2 bases and 6 bases respectively, with 14 bases between them. Germline lookup yields CDR1 KGHSH and CDR2 LQKENI. CDR3 sequence reads: CASSPSWGPLEQYF. Here the CDR3 DNA reads TGTGCCAGCTCACCATCCTGGGGGCCCCTCGAGCAGTACTTC.

This clone was counted only a few times. V is TRBV6-5 and J is TRBJ2-1, with 11 bases aligning to TRBD2. V gave up 8 bases and J gave up 4 bases; unmatched junction bases: 7. The CDR3 runs to 15 residues. Germline loops: CDR1 MNHEY, CDR2 SVGAGI. CDR3 residues: CASQLAGVQYNEQFF. As DNA, the CDR3 is TGTGCCAGCCAACTAGCGGGAGTCCAGTACAATGAGCAGTTCTTC.

In its sample, this clone was seen once. V and J are TRBV30 and TRBJ2-7; the D gene is possibly TRBD2 (6 bases). The CDR3 covers 16 residues. V was pared by 3 bases and J by 1 base, with 19 bases between. In germline, CDR1 is GTSNPN, CDR2 SVGIG (reference sequence). DNA for the CDR3: TGTGCCTGGAGGCCGAGTTTTGAGCGGGTTTCCTACGAGCAGTACTTC. It specifies CAWRPSFERVSYEQYF.

The rearrangement uses TRBV18 and TRBJ2-5, with TRBD1 matching 7 bases. This CDR3 comprises 14 residues. Germline V lookup: CDR1 KGHSH, CDR2 LQKENI. V shed 6 bases, J shed 4 bases, and the junction held 8 bases outside the gene matches. CDR3 bases: TGTGCCAGCTCCCTAGGACAGGACCGAGAGACCCAGTACTTC. This gives the protein CASSLGQDRETQYF. The complete variable domain, with remaining parts taken from reference TRBV18 and TRBJ2-5, reads NAGVMQNPRHLVRRRGQEARLRCSPMKGHSHVYWYRQLPEEGLKFMVYLQKENIIDESGMPKERFSAEFPKEGPSILRIQQVVRGDSAAYFCASSLGQDRETQYFGPGTRLLVL.

The chain joins TRBV20-1 to TRBJ2-3; D gene uncertain. This CDR3 has 11 residues. Germline V CDR1 and CDR2: DFQATT, SNEGSKA (reference sequence). Between the trimmed V and J ends, which lost 0 bases and 8 bases, there was a span of 6 bases. The DNA for the CDR3 is TGCAGTGCTAGAGATCTAGTTACGCAGTATTTT. Its translation: CSARDLVTQYF.

The gene calls are TRBV12-3 or TRBV12-4 and TRBJ2-3, with D perhaps TRBD1 (6 bases). V shed 7 bases and J shed 4 bases, with 12 bases lying between them. The CDR3 sequence is 13 residues long. CDR3 residues: CASTFNRADTQYF. The CDR3 region has the DNA TGTGCCAGCACCTTTAACAGGGCAGATACGCAGTATTTT.

The chain is built from TRBV6-5 and TRBJ1-5; 8 bases are a match to TRBD1. The germline CDR1 and CDR2 sequences are MNHEY and SVGAGI. J was trimmed by 4 bases and V by 2 bases; bases with no gene match: 7. CDR3 size: 16 residues. CDR3 residues: CASSYPQYRGNQPQHF. CDR3 bases: TGTGCCAGCAGTTACCCCCAATACAGGGGGAATCAGCCCCAGCATTTT.

The gene calls are TRBV19 and TRBJ1-5; 7 bases align to TRBD1. The germline V gene encodes CDR1 LNHDA and CDR2 SQIVND (reference sequence). This CDR3 is 16 amino acids long. V dropped 5 bases and J dropped 6; count of bases not matched to a gene: 13. The CDR3 coding sequence is TGTGCCAGTAGTGAGCTTTGGGACAGCCTAACTCAGCCCCAGCATTTT. It codes for CASSELWDSLTQPQHF.

The J gene is TRBJ1-1, the V gene TRBV5-1, with TRBD1 matching 8 bases. Trimming took 7 bases from V and 1 from J; bases not matched to a gene: 6. Looked up from germline, CDR1 is SGHRS and CDR2 is YFSETQ. The CDR3 sequence is 14 residues long. CDR3 nucleotides: TGCGCCAGCCATCAGGGGGCGACGAACACTGAAGCTTTCTTT. Translating gives CASHQGATNTEAFF.

Only one count was recorded for this clone. The chain uses TRBV7-7 and TRBJ1-4; D unclear. V was clipped by 5 bases and J by 4 bases, with 23 bases between them. Germline loops: CDR1 SSHAT, CDR2 FNYEAQ (reference sequence). The CDR3 runs to 18 residues. DNA of the CDR3: TGTGCCAGCAGCCTATACAGTGAACCGAAGTGGCATAATGAAAAACTGTTTTTT. Residues: CASSLYSEPKWHNEKLFF.

V usage is TRBV6-1 and J usage is TRBJ2-3; TRBD2 might be the D (6 bases). The CDR3 extends over 14 amino acids. CDR1 and CDR2 from the germline V gene are MNHNS and SASEGT. V was shortened by 2 bases and J by 5 bases, with 11 bases between the two germline ends. CDR3 bases: TGTGCCAGCAGTGAACCCCTGCGGGAAGATACGCAGTATTTT. This gives the protein CASSEPLREDTQYF.

This clone occurred once. V usage is TRBV4-1 and J usage is TRBJ2-7; TRBD2 matches at 7 bases. Germline V gene sequence: CDR1 MGHRA, CDR2 YSYEKL. Unmatched junction bases numbered 8, after V lost 0 bases and J lost 3 bases. The CDR3 totals 16 residues. The CDR3 DNA is TGCGCCAGCAGCCAAGATATGCGGGAGAGGAGCTACGAGCAGTACTTC. As protein: CASSQDMRERSYEQYF.

The chain uses TRBV24-1 and TRBJ1-2, with 10 bases matching TRBD1. With 3 bases clipped from V and 4 bases from J, the junction kept 13 bases outside the gene matches. Germline CDR1 is KGHDR and CDR2 is SFDVKD. The CDR3 contains 18 residues. The CDR3, as DNA: TGTGCCACCAGTGATACTAAAAGACAGGGGGCAAAACTCTATGGCTACACCTTC. Translation gives CATSDTKRQGAKLYGYTF.

About this clone: This specimen includes other DNA sequences encoding the same CDR3. The chain is built from TRBV18 and TRBJ1-6, with 9 bases that match TRBD1. The CDR3 has 15 residues. The germline gives CDR1 KGHSH, CDR2 LQKENI. V lost 3 bases, J lost 7 bases, and 4 bases stayed unmatched. In DNA, the CDR3 is TGTGCCAGCTCACCGGGGACAGGGCGGAATTCACCCCTCCACTTT. Protein sequence: CASSPGTGRNSPLHF.

This clone was found once. This CDR3 is also generated by other DNA sequences in the sample. The chain has TRBV6-6 and TRBJ2-3, with TRBD2 matching over 7 bases. Germline V gives CDR1 MNHNY, CDR2 SVGAGI (reference sequence). V gave up 2 bases and J gave up 1 base; unmatched junction bases: 3. CDR3 length: 15 residues. The CDR3 region is CASSYGLAGTDTQYF. The CDR3 nucleotides are TGTGCCAGCAGTTACGGGCTAGCGGGCACAGATACGCAGTATTTT.

A word on this clone: The same CDR3 can be traced to other DNA sequences in this sample. The gene calls are TRBV6-6 and TRBJ2-1; 9 nucleotides match TRBD2. The V gene's germline CDR1 is MNHNY and CDR2 SVGAGI (reference sequence). This CDR3 contains 16 residues. Losses at the gene ends were 6 bases for V and 4 bases for J; bases not matched to a gene: 10. Here the CDR3 DNA reads TGTGCCAGCAGCTCCGGCCGACTAGCGGCGTACAATGAGCAGTTCTTC. Translated, it gives CASSSGRLAAYNEQFF.

The rearrangement uses TRBV29-1 and TRBJ2-7; the match to TRBD1 covers 7 bases. Trimming cost V 4 bases and J 4 bases; bases outside gene matches: 7. Germline V gene lookup returns CDR1 SQVTM and CDR2 ANQGSEA. The CDR3 has 13 residues. CDR3 coding DNA: TGCAGCGTTGGGCGACAGGGTGGGTACGAGCAGTACTTC. This translates into CSVGRQGGYEQYF.

The chain joins TRBV14 to TRBJ2-3; TRBD2 is a possible D gene (6 bases). The CDR3 totals 14 residues. Germline V gives CDR1 SGHDN, CDR2 FVKESK. Trimming left V 4 bases short and J 4 bases short, with 12 bases between. The DNA for the CDR3 is TGTGCCAGCAGCCCTGGACTAATCTCAGATACGCAGTATTTT. It encodes CASSPGLISDTQYF.

The chain carries TRBV7-2 and TRBJ2-5; the match to TRBD1 covers 12 bases. V shed 6 bases and J 4 bases; nucleotides not matched to a gene: 6. The CDR3 covers 15 residues. Germline V gives CDR1 SGHTA, CDR2 FQGNSA. This CDR3 reads CASRRDRGPAETQYF. The CDR3 bases are TGTGCCAGCAGAAGGGACAGGGGGCCTGCAGAGACCCAGTACTTC.

Turning to this clone: Other DNA sequences within the sample encode an identical CDR3. The V gene is TRBV10-1, the J gene TRBJ2-5; the match to TRBD1 covers 7 bases. The CDR3 spans 14 residues. The germline gives CDR1 WNHNN, CDR2 SYGVQD (reference sequence). Trimming removed 6 bases from V and 2 bases from J; junction bases left unmatched: 6. CDR3 coding DNA: TGCGCCAGCAGCGACGGGACAGCACAAGAGACCCAGTACTTC. Its translation is CASSDGTAQETQYF.

The chain is built from TRBV5-1 and TRBJ1-1; D is undetermined. CDR1 SGHRS and CDR2 YFSETQ come from the germline V gene. The CDR3 spans 15 residues. V was trimmed by 1 base and J by 3 bases, leaving 13 bases between them. The CDR3 DNA follows: TGCGCCAGCAGCTTGTCTTGGGCGCCTGACACTGAAGCTTTCTTT. It yields the protein CASSLSWAPDTEAFF.

The chain has TRBV11-2 and TRBJ2-5; TRBD1 aligns across 8 bases. The CDR3 has 15 residues. Losses at the gene ends were 5 bases for V and 5 bases for J; bases not matched to a gene: 10. CDR1 SGHAT and CDR2 FQNNGV come from the germline V gene. The CDR3 DNA reads as TGTGCCAGCAGCGTCAGGGGGCCCGGGACGGAGACCCAGTACTTC. It encodes CASSVRGPGTETQYF.

J is TRBJ1-2 and V is TRBV5-4; 11 bases match TRBD1. Germline V gives CDR1 SGHNT, CDR2 YYREEE (reference sequence). Trimming removed 4 bases from V and 7 bases from J; junction bases left unmatched: 15. The CDR3 sequence is 17 residues long. The CDR3, as DNA: TGTGCCAGCAGCACCGCCGAAGGACAGGGGGCACTATTTGGCTACACCTTC. Residues: CASSTAEGQGALFGYTF.